Below are 18 T cell receptor beta chains sequenced from a single sample in a study of T cells expressing NK-cell markers. Reprocessing the 5' RACE reads, TCRdb reports a single entry for every CDR3 protein and omits DNA. This table holds some 390,000 distinct CDR3 sequences. The material sequenced was blood T cells: a sorted CD56 or NKG2C T cell subset, CD4+ or CD8+ T cells, or bulk PBMC T cells (not recorded which). The receptors here all came from a woman aged 45 to 65 in good health.

The chain is built from TRBV29-1 and TRBJ2-5; TCRdb designates TRBD1, a call that cannot be tested without DNA. Germline V gene sequence: CDR1 SQVTM, CDR2 ANQGSEA. The CDR3 loop spans 17 amino acids. CDR3: CSVEDRRGRGPGETQYF.

This sequence joins TRBV12-3 or TRBV12-4 and TRBJ2-1. The CDR3 extends over 16 amino acids. The CDR3 sequence is CASSLSQRSSYNEQFF.

The rearrangement uses TRBV7-2 and TRBJ1-2; TCRdb reports TRBD1, a call that lacks DNA to check it against. There are 17 residues in the CDR3. Germline CDR1 is SGHTA and CDR2 is FQGNSA. The CDR3 spells CASSLESASGGERGYTF.

V and J are TRBV29-1 and TRBJ2-5; TCRdb's D call, TRBD1, is unchecked because there is no DNA. The CDR3 has 15 amino acids. The germline gives CDR1 SQVTM, CDR2 ANQGSEA. CDR3 sequence reads: CSVEASDTSLETQYF.

The chain carries TRBV10-1 and TRBJ2-1; TCRdb picks TRBD2, but there is no DNA to check that call. This CDR3 spans 15 amino acids. CDR1 is WNHNN, CDR2 SYGVQD, per germline (reference sequence). The CDR3 here is CASSAGGGIDNEQFF.

The rearrangement uses TRBV4-2 and TRBJ2-1; TCRdb indicates TRBD1, and absent DNA this call remains unverified. The CDR3 sequence is 16 residues long. Germline assignment: CDR1 LGHNA and CDR2 YNFKEQ. The CDR3 reads CASNSIGGGIWNEQFF.

The V gene is TRBV7-8, the J gene TRBJ1-1; checking the TCRdb D call of TRBD1 is not possible without DNA. Germline CDR1 and CDR2: SGHVS and FQNEAQ. This CDR3 spans 16 amino acids. The CDR3 spells CASSLEFRTGRKKAFF. The variable domain in full, completed from reference TRBV7-8 and TRBJ1-1, reads GAGVSQSPRYKVAKRGQDVALRCDPISGHVSLFWYQQALGQGPEFLTYFQNEAQLDKSGLPSDRFFAERPEGSVSTLKIQRTQQEDSAVYLCASSLEFRTGRKKAFFGQGTRLTVV.

The V gene is TRBV6-4, the J gene TRBJ2-1. Germline V CDR1 and CDR2: MRHNA, SNTAGT. This CDR3 has 15 residues. CDR3 loop: CASSDTDSSYNEQFF.

The chain uses TRBV7-9 and TRBJ1-2; the TCRdb call, TRBD1, lacks DNA for checking. This CDR3 contains 14 residues. CDR1 and CDR2 from the germline V gene are SEHNR and FQNEAQ (reference sequence). This chain's CDR3 is CASSLGQENYGYTF.

CDR3 sequence reads: CASSPGQAGTNEQFF. This sequence joins TRBV18 and TRBJ2-1; TCRdb reports TRBD2, a call that lacks DNA to check it against. Germline loops: CDR1 KGHSH, CDR2 LQKENI. The CDR3 consists of 15 residues.

The CDR3: CAISTGPRGGELFF. V is TRBV10-3 and J is TRBJ2-2; TCRdb names TRBD2, which stays unverified in the absence of DNA. The CDR3 has 14 residues. Germline assignment: CDR1 ENHRY and CDR2 SYGVKD.

The chain combines TRBV7-2 with TRBJ2-3. CDR3 length equals 15 residues. The germline V gene has CDR1 SGHTA and CDR2 FQGNSA. This CDR3 reads CASSLGSRSTDTQYF.

The CDR3 loop reads CAWSGADTRNEQFF. V and J are TRBV30 and TRBJ2-1; TCRdb lists TRBD2, though no DNA is available to test this call. Germline V lookup: CDR1 GTSNPN, CDR2 SVGIG (reference sequence). This CDR3 is 14 amino acids long.

The V and J genes are TRBV9 and TRBJ2-2. This CDR3 has 14 amino acids. Germline V gene sequence: CDR1 SGDLS, CDR2 YYNGEE. The CDR3 is CASSVQSLGGELFF.

The chain carries TRBV7-6 and TRBJ2-7; checking the TCRdb D call of TRBD2 is not possible without DNA. CDR3 length: 16 residues. Germline V gene lookup returns CDR1 SGHVS and CDR2 FNYEAQ. The CDR3 is CASSLGPGLAIYEQYF.

The chain has TRBV5-1 and TRBJ1-2; the TRBD1 assignment by TCRdb is unverifiable without DNA. The CDR3 has 13 residues. Germline CDR1 SGHRS, CDR2 YFSETQ. The CDR3 sequence: CASYGQTDYGYTF.

The chain carries TRBV7-9 and TRBJ1-4; the TRBD1 assignment by TCRdb is unverifiable without DNA. This CDR3 has 15 amino acids. CDR1 and CDR2 from the germline V gene are SEHNR and FQNEAQ (reference sequence). The chain's CDR3 is CASSISGPWGEKLFF. The entire variable domain, with the rest obtained from reference TRBV7-9 and TRBJ1-4, is as follows: DTGVSQNPRHKITKRGQNVTFRCDPISEHNRLYWYRQTLGQGPEFLTYFQNEAQLEKSRLLSDRFSAERPKGSFSTLEIQRTEQGDSAMYLCASSISGPWGEKLFFGSGTQLSVL.

The chain has TRBV29-1 and TRBJ2-5; checking the TCRdb D call of TRBD1 is not possible without DNA. CDR1 SQVTM and CDR2 ANQGSEA come from the germline V gene. The CDR3 spans 14 residues. The CDR3 reads CSTTKGSSGETQYF.